The sequence of this T cell receptor beta chain was determined in a study of blood T cell repertoires in COVID-19. Study-level information: Whether acute or convalescent, the COVID-19 samples came from the United States, Italy and Spain.

The data were produced by immunoSEQ multiplex PCR, yet TCRdb's version contains in-frame clones alone and is incomplete. The table records a few hundred thousand clones, 80% to 90% of them present only once. The CDR3 consists of 16 residues. With 2 bases removed from V and 0 bases from J, the gap between germline ends came to 13 bases. The germline V gene has CDR1 LNHDA and CDR2 SQIVND (reference sequence). This clonotype originated in a man aged 35-49 years who had recovered from COVID-19. Sequencing was done on a sample of peripheral blood. The rearrangement joins TRBV19 to TRBJ1-2; possible D gene TRBD1, 6 bases. CDR3 residues: CASSIRLGTPNYGYTF. CDR3 sequence (DNA): TGTGCCAGTAGTATAAGATTGGGGACACCTAACTATGGCTACACCTTC.